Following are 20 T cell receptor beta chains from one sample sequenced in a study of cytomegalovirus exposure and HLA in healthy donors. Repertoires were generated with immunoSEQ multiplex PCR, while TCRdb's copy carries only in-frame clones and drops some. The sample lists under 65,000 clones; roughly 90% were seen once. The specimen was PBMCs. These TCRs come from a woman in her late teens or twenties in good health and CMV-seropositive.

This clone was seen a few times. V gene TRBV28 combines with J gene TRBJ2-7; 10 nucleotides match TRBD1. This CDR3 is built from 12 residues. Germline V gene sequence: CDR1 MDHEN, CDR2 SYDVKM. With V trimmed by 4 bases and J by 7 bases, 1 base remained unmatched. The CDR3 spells CASSSGQGEQYF. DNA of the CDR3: TGTGCCAGCAGTTCGGGACAGGGGGAGCAGTACTTC.

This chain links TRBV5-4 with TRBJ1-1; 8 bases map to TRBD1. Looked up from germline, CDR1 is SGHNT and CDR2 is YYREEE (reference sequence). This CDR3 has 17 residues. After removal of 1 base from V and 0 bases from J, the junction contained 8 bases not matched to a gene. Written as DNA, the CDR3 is TGTGCCAGCAGCTTGTCGGCCGGGACAGGACTGAACACTGAAGCTTTCTTT. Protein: CASSLSAGTGLNTEAFF. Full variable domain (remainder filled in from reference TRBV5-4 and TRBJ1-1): ETGVTQSPTHLIKTRGQQVTLRCSSQSGHNTVSWYQQALGQGPQFIFQYYREEENGRGNFPPRFSGLQFPNYSSELNVNALELDDSALYLCASSLSAGTGLNTEAFFGQGTRLTVV.

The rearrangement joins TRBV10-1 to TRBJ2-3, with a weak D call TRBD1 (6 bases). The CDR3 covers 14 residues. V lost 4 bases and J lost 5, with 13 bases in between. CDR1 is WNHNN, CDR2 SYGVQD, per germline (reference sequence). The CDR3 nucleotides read TGCGCCAGCAGTGGGGCAGGGGTAGGAGATACGCAGTATTTT. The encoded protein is CASSGAGVGDTQYF.

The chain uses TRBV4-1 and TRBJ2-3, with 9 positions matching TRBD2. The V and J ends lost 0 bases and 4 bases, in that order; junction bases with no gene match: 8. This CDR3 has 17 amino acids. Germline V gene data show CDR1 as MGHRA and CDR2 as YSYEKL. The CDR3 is CASSQDRGGGAPDTQYF. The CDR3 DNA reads TGCGCCAGCAGCCAAGATCGGGGCGGGGGGGCCCCAGATACGCAGTATTTT.

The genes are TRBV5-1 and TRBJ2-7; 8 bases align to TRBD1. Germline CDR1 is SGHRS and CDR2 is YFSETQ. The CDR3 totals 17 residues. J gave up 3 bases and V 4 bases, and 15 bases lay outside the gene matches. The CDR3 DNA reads TGCGCCAGCAGCCCAAACTCCACAGGGGGTCGGGGCTACGAGCAGTACTTC. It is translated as CASSPNSTGGRGYEQYF. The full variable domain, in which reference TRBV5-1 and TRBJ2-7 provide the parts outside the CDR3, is KAGVTQTPRYLIKTRGQQVTLSCSPISGHRSVSWYQQTPGQGLQFLFEYFSETQRNKGNFPGRFSGRQFSNSRSEMNVSTLELGDSALYLCASSPNSTGGRGYEQYFGPGTRLTVT.

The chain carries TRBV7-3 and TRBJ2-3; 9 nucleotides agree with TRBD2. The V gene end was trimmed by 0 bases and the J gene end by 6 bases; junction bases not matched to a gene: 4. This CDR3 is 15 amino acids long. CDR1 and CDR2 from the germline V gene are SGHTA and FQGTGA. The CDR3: CASSLTGLAGDTQYF. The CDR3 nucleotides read TGTGCCAGCAGCTTAACCGGTCTAGCGGGGGATACGCAGTATTTT.

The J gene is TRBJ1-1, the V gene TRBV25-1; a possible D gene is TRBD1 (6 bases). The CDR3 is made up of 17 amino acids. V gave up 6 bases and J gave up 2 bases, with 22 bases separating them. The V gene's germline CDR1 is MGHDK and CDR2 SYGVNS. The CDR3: CASRVTAGASGNTEAFF. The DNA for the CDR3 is TGTGCCAGCAGGGTGACAGCGGGGGCGAGCGGAAACACTGAAGCTTTCTTT.

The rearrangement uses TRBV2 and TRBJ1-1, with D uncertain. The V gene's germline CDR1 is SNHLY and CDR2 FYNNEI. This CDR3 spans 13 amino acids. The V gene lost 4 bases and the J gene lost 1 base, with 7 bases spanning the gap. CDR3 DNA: TGTGCCAGCAGTGCGTTCTCGAACACTGAAGCTTTCTTT. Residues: CASSAFSNTEAFF.

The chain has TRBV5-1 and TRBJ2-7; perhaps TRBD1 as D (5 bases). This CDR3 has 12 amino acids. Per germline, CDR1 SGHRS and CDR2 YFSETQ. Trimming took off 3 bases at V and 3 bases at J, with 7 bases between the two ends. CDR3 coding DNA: TGCGCCAGCAGCTCCGACAGCTACGAGCAGTACTTC. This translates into CASSSDSYEQYF.

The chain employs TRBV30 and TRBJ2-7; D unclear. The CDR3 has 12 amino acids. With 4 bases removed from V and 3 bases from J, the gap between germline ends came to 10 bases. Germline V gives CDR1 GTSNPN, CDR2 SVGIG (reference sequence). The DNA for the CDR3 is TGTGCCTGGAAAGTGTCAGACTACGAGCAGTACTTC. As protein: CAWKVSDYEQYF. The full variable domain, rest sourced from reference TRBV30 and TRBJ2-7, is SQTIHQWPATLVQPVGSPLSLECTVEGTSNPNLYWYRQAAGRGLQLLFYSVGIGQISSEVPQNLSASRPQDRQFILSSKKLLLSDSGFYLCAWKVSDYEQYFGPGTRLTVT.

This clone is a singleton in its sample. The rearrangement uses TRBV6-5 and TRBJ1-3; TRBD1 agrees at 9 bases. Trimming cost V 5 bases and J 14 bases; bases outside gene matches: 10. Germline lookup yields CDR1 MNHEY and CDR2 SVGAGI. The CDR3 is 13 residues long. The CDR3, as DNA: TGTGCCAGCAGTGAGGGACAGGGATTAAGGGTATATTTT. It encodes CASSEGQGLRVYF.

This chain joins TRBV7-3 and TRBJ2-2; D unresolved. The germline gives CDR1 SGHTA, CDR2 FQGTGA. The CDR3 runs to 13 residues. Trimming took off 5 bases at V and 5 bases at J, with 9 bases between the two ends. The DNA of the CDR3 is TGTGCCAGCAGCCCCATTCGGACCGGGGAGCTGTTTTTT. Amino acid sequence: CASSPIRTGELFF.

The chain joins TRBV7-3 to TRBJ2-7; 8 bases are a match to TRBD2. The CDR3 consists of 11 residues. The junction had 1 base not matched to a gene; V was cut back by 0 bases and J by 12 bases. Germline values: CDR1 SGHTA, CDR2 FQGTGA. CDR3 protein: CASSLTSGVYF. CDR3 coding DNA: TGTGCCAGCAGCTTAACTAGCGGGGTGTACTTC.

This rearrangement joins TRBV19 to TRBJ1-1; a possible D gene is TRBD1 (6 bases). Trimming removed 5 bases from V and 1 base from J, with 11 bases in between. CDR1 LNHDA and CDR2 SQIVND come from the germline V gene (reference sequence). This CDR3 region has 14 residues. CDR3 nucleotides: TGTGCCAGTAGTGGACAGTTCCAGAACACTGAAGCTTTCTTT. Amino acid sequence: CASSGQFQNTEAFF.

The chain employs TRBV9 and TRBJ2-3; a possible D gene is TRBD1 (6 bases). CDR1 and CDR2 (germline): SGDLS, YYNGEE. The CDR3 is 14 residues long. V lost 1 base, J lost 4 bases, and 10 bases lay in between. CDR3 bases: TGTGCCAGCAGCGTATCAGGGGTGGCAGATACGCAGTATTTT. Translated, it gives CASSVSGVADTQYF.

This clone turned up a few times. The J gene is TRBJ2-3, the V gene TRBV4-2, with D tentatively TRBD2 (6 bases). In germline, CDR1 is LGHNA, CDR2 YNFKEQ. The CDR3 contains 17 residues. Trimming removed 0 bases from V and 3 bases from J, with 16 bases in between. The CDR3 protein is CASSQDSPRRGTDTQYF. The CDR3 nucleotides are TGTGCCAGCAGCCAAGATTCACCACGGCGGGGTACAGATACGCAGTATTTT.

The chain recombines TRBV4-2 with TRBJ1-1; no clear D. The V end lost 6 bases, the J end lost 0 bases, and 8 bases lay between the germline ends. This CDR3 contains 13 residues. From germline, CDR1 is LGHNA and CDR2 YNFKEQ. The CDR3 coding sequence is TGTGCCAGCAGAATCAGTCTGAACACTGAAGCTTTCTTT. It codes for CASRISLNTEAFF.

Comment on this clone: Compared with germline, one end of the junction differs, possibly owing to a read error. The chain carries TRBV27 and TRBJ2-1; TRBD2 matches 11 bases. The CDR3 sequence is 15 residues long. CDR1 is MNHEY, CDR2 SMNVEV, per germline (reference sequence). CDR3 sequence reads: CAGSVLAGDYNEQFF. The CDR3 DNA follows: TGTGCCGGCAGTGTACTAGCGGGGGACTACAATGAGCAGTTCTTC.

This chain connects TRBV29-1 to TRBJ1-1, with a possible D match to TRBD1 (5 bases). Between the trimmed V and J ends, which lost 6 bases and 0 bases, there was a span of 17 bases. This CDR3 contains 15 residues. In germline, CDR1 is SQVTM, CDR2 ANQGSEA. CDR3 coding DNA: TGCAGCGTAGTCTACGGTGGGGCCTTGAACACTGAAGCTTTCTTT. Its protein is CSVVYGGALNTEAFF.

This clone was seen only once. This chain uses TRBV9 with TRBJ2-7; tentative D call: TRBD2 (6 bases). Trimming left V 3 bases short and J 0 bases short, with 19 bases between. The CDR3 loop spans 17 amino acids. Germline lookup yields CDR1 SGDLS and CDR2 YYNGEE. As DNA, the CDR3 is TGTGCCAGCAGCGGATCCCCCGGGACTGTGAGCTCCTACGAGCAGTACTTC. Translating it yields CASSGSPGTVSSYEQYF.